This TCR beta chain was observed in a study of blood T cell repertoires in COVID-19. At the level of the study: Whether acute or convalescent, the COVID-19 samples came from the United States, Italy and Spain.

Trimming cost V 7 bases and J 2 bases, with 9 bases left between them. The germline CDR1 and CDR2 sequences are SNHLY and FYNNEI. This CDR3 region has 13 residues. The data were produced by immunoSEQ multiplex PCR, yet TCRdb's version contains in-frame clones alone and is incomplete. The sample has 200,000 to 250,000 clones, about 89% seen once. This clonotype originated in a woman in her thirties or forties with acute or convalescent COVID-19. This rearrangement joins TRBV2 to TRBJ1-5; possibly TRBD1 for D (6 bases). Material for sequencing was peripheral blood. CDR3 sequence: CASNSGGNQPQHF. CDR3 coding DNA: TGTGCCAGCAACTCAGGGGGCAATCAGCCCCAGCATTTT. Full variable domain (remainder filled in from reference TRBV2 and TRBJ1-5): EPEVTQTPSHQVTQMGQEVILRCVPISNHLYFYWYRQILGQKVEFLVSFYNNEISEKSEIFDDQFSVERPDGSNFTLKIRSTKLEDSAMYFCASNSGGNQPQHFGDGTRLSIL.